The 14 T cell receptor beta chains given below trace back to one sample, sequenced in a study of blood T cell repertoires in COVID-19. Profiling relied on immunoSEQ multiplex PCR, and the TCRdb table lists in-frame clones only, not all of them. The sample carries fewer than 65,000 clones, more than 70% recorded once. Sequences were obtained from peripheral blood. The origin of the receptors is a man between 60 and 70 years old with acute or convalescent COVID-19.

The V and J genes are TRBV29-1 and TRBJ1-2; 8 bases map to TRBD1. CDR3 size: 14 residues. Trimming removed 5 bases from V and 4 bases from J; junction bases left unmatched: 9. Germline assignment: CDR1 SQVTM and CDR2 ANQGSEA. CDR3 loop: CSVLGQGMGYGYTF. In DNA, the CDR3 is TGCAGCGTTTTAGGACAGGGAATGGGCTATGGCTACACCTTC.

The chain is built from TRBV29-1 and TRBJ1-6; maybe TRBD1 (6 bases). Trimming shortened V by 8 bases and J by 7 bases, and 18 bases separated the two germline ends. CDR3 length: 14 amino acids. CDR1 is SQVTM, CDR2 ANQGSEA, per germline. CDR3 nucleotide sequence: TGCAGCCTGGTGAGGGAGGGGGGGAATTCACCCCTCCACTTT. Its protein product is CSLVREGGNSPLHF.

The V gene is TRBV9, the J gene TRBJ1-2; 7 nucleotides match TRBD1. The ends lost 1 base at V and 0 bases at J; junction bases unmatched: 9. The CDR3 sequence is 17 residues long. The V gene's germline CDR1 is SGDLS and CDR2 YYNGEE. The CDR3 loop is CASSVNLGQAPNYGYTF. CDR3 DNA sequence: TGTGCCAGCAGCGTAAATCTAGGACAGGCTCCTAACTATGGCTACACCTTC.

In its sample, this clone was seen a few times. The CDR3 DNA is TGCAGTTCGACAGTCTACAATGAGCAGTTCTTC. Its protein is CSSTVYNEQFF. The chain employs TRBV29-1 and TRBJ2-1, with D maybe TRBD1 (5 bases). The germline V gene encodes CDR1 SQVTM and CDR2 ANQGSEA. The CDR3 length is 11 residues.

The genes are TRBV7-2 and TRBJ1-6; possibly TRBD1 for D (6 bases). The germline CDR1 and CDR2 sequences are SGHTA and FQGNSA. The CDR3 loop spans 15 amino acids. V lost 1 base to trimming and J lost 8 bases, with 12 bases between them. The CDR3 here is CASSLVSQGDSPLHF. CDR3 bases: TGTGCCAGCAGCTTAGTCTCACAGGGCGATTCACCCCTCCACTTT.

The chain employs TRBV5-4 and TRBJ2-1, with TRBD1 matching 7 bases. CDR3 length: 14 residues. V shed 1 base, J shed 4 bases, and the junction held 2 bases outside the gene matches. CDR1 is SGHNT and CDR2 is YYREEE in the germline V gene (reference sequence). The CDR3 reads CASSLRGQYNEQFF. The CDR3 DNA is TGTGCCAGCAGCTTGAGGGGGCAGTACAATGAGCAGTTCTTC.

Only one count was recorded for this clone. J is TRBJ1-2 and V is TRBV7-9; D not certain. The germline CDR1 and CDR2 sequences are SEHNR and FQNEAQ (reference sequence). V lost 5 bases and J 1 base, leaving 14 bases between the germline ends. The CDR3 loop spans 15 amino acids. CDR3 region: CASSPVLGSNYGYTF. The CDR3 nucleotides read TGTGCCAGCAGCCCCGTTTTGGGGAGTAACTATGGCTACACCTTC.

The chain carries TRBV18 and TRBJ2-1; 13 nucleotides line up with TRBD2. V dropped 5 bases and J dropped 9; count of bases not matched to a gene: 7. Germline V gene data show CDR1 as KGHSH and CDR2 as LQKENI. CDR3 length equals 15 residues. CDR3 sequence reads: CASSSGLAGSGEQFF. CDR3 bases: TGTGCCAGCTCATCGGGACTAGCGGGGAGCGGTGAGCAGTTCTTC.

Written as DNA, the CDR3 is TGTGCCAGCGGCCCGGGAAGCTCCTACAATGAGCAGTTCTTC. Translation gives CASGPGSSYNEQFF. J is TRBJ2-1 and V is TRBV14, with D tentatively TRBD2 (5 bases). Germline V lookup: CDR1 SGHDN, CDR2 FVKESK. V was shortened by 8 bases and J by 0 bases, with 11 bases between the two germline ends. The CDR3 has 14 residues.

This clone occurred a few times. CDR3 DNA: TGTGCCAGCAGCCATACTCCGAGCTCCTATAATTCACCCCTCCACTTT. Its translation is CASSHTPSSYNSPLHF. J is TRBJ1-6 and V is TRBV14; D gene ambiguous. The germline V gene has CDR1 SGHDN and CDR2 FVKESK. V shed 3 bases and J shed 0 bases, with 9 bases lying between them. The CDR3 consists of 16 residues.

The chain employs TRBV3-1 (or the pseudogene TRBV3-2) and TRBJ1-1; D is perhaps TRBD1 (5 bases). V lost 2 bases and J lost 1, with 8 bases in between. CDR3 length: 14 amino acids. Per germline, CDR1 LGHDT and CDR2 YNNKEL (reference sequence). The chain's CDR3 is CASSQRGTNTEAFF. The CDR3 DNA is TGTGCCAGCAGCCAACGGGGGACGAACACTGAAGCTTTCTTT.

The chain links TRBV5-6 to TRBJ1-6; no firm D call. The ends were cut back, 5 bases at V and 9 bases at J, with 9 bases in the middle. The CDR3 is made up of 12 amino acids. In germline, CDR1 is SGHDT, CDR2 YYEEEE. The CDR3 loop reads CASRSLSSPLHF. As DNA, the CDR3 is TGTGCCAGCAGGTCCTTGAGTTCACCCCTCCACTTT.

V is TRBV19 and J is TRBJ1-3; D not certain. Germline lookup yields CDR1 LNHDA and CDR2 SQIVND (reference sequence). The CDR3 length is 14 residues. V was shortened by 3 bases and J by 1 base, with 7 bases between the two germline ends. The CDR3 reads CASSIGQSGNTIYF. CDR3 coding DNA: TGTGCCAGTAGTATTGGCCAGTCTGGAAACACCATATATTTT.

This chain links TRBV6-5 with TRBJ2-7; perhaps TRBD2 as D (6 bases). The germline V and J ends were trimmed by 8 bases and 7 bases, with 15 bases remaining between them. Germline lookup yields CDR1 MNHEY and CDR2 SVGAGI. The CDR3 totals 12 residues. In DNA form, the CDR3 reads TGTGCCAGCGGGGGGTTCCGGTGGGAGCAGTACTTC. It yields the protein CASGGFRWEQYF.